These 24 T cell receptor beta chains were sequenced from one sample in a study of cytomegalovirus exposure and HLA in healthy donors. The PCR ran on 60 Vbeta and 13 Jbeta primers. Data came from immunoSEQ multiplex PCR; TCRdb stores just in-frame clones and leaves some out. The sample yields over 250,000 clones, just over 70% seen once. Sequencing was carried out using PBMCs. The receptors originated from a female donor in good health and CMV-seronegative.

The CDR3 reads CASSQVTMNTEAFF. The CDR3 nucleotides are TGTGCCAGCAGCCAAGTCACAATGAACACTGAAGCTTTCTTT. The rearrangement links TRBV4-2 to TRBJ1-1; D is ambiguous. The ends were cut back, 1 base at V and 0 bases at J, with 6 bases in the middle. The CDR3 covers 14 residues. Germline V CDR1 and CDR2: LGHNA, YNFKEQ.

The chain uses TRBV21-1 and TRBJ2-7; TRBD1 is the table's D call and was not checked against the DNA. TRBV21-1 is a listed pseudogene. CDR3 length: 14 amino acids. For the CDR3, the DNA is TGTGCCAGCAGCGCCCGGGACAGTACCTACGAGCAGTACTTC. Translating it yields CASSARDSTYEQYF.

The CDR3 sequence: CASRTLLAHQETQYF. The CDR3 DNA is TGTGCCAGCAGGACCCTACTAGCGCACCAAGAGACCCAGTACTTC. V is TRBV5-6 and J is TRBJ2-5; TRBD2 matches at 7 bases. V was clipped by 5 bases and J by 0 bases; unmatched bases: 7. The CDR3 consists of 15 residues. Germline values: CDR1 SGHDT, CDR2 YYEEEE. Full variable domain (rest looked up from reference TRBV5-6 and TRBJ2-5): DAGVTQSPTHLIKTRGQQVTLRCSPKSGHDTVSWYQQALGQGPQFIFQYYEEEERQRGNFPDRFSGHQFPNYSSELNVNALLLGDSALYLCASRTLLAHQETQYFGPGTRLLVL.

V and J are TRBV27 and TRBJ1-5, with 10 bases aligning to TRBD1. Germline V lookup: CDR1 MNHEY, CDR2 SMNVEV (reference sequence). CDR3 length: 17 amino acids. J was trimmed by 1 base and V by 0 bases; bases with no gene match: 3. CDR3 DNA sequence: TGTGCCAGCAGTTTATCAGACAGGGGGCCGAGCAATCAGCCCCAGCATTTT. It specifies CASSLSDRGPSNQPQHF.

V is TRBV27 and J is TRBJ2-6; 10 bases agree with TRBD1. This CDR3 comprises 19 residues. Trimming cost V 3 bases and J 2 bases; bases outside gene matches: 10. Germline values: CDR1 MNHEY, CDR2 SMNVEV (reference sequence). The CDR3 DNA reads TGTGCCAGCAGTTTGAGGGGACAGGGGCTTATGACTGGGGCCAACGTCCTGACTTTC. It specifies CASSLRGQGLMTGANVLTF. The full variable domain, with the rest looked up from reference TRBV27 and TRBJ2-6, is EAQVTQNPRYLITVTGKKLTVTCSQNMNHEYMSWYRQDPGLGLRQIYYSMNVEVTDKGDVPEGYKVSRKEKRNFPLILESPSPNQTSLYFCASSLRGQGLMTGANVLTFGAGSRLTVL.

V is TRBV4-1 and J is TRBJ1-1; possible D gene TRBD1, 6 bases. Germline V gene lookup returns CDR1 MGHRA and CDR2 YSYEKL. With 8 bases removed from V and 1 base from J, the gap between germline ends came to 8 bases. The CDR3 sequence is 12 residues long. CDR3 nucleotide sequence: TGCGCCAGCCAGGACAGGAACACTGAAGCTTTCTTT. Its protein is CASQDRNTEAFF.

V is TRBV5-1 and J is TRBJ2-3; a weak D match, TRBD2 (6 bases). The CDR3 extends over 15 amino acids. Per germline, CDR1 SGHRS and CDR2 YFSETQ. The V and J ends lost 4 bases and 1 base respectively, with 13 bases between them. CDR3 amino acids: CASSITSPRTDTQYF. DNA for the CDR3: TGCGCCAGCAGCATTACTAGCCCCCGCACAGATACGCAGTATTTT.

CDR3 loop: CASSGHSGLEAFF. The CDR3 DNA reads as TGTGCCAGCAGTGGACATAGCGGGCTGGAAGCTTTCTTT. This sequence joins TRBV6-1 and TRBJ1-1; D is unclear. The CDR3 spans 13 residues. Trimming cost V 4 bases and J 8 bases, with 14 bases left between them. Germline CDR1 is MNHNS and CDR2 is SASEGT.

The chain recombines TRBV7-8 with TRBJ2-5, with 10 bases that match TRBD1. With V trimmed by 5 bases and J by 0 bases, 18 bases remained unmatched. This CDR3 comprises 20 residues. Germline CDR1 SGHVS, CDR2 FQNEAQ. CDR3 residues: CASSNRLGQGVSRYQETQYF. The CDR3 DNA is TGTGCCAGCAGCAATAGGCTAGGACAGGGGGTTTCCCGGTACCAAGAGACCCAGTACTTC.

The CDR3 DNA sequence: TGCGCCAGCAGCTTGGGGGCAGGGACCTACGAGCAGTACTTC. This codes for CASSLGAGTYEQYF. V usage is TRBV5-1 and J usage is TRBJ2-7; D is perhaps TRBD1 (5 bases). CDR3 length equals 14 residues. V lost 0 bases and J lost 2, with 9 bases in between. Germline CDR1 reads SGHRS; CDR2 reads YFSETQ.

This clone was detected a few times. CDR3 protein: CASSVLGAGLNTGELFF. The CDR3 region has the DNA TGTGCCAGCAGCGTGTTGGGAGCGGGACTGAACACCGGGGAGCTGTTTTTT. The chain carries TRBV9 and TRBJ2-2; the match to TRBD2 covers 7 bases. The CDR3 totals 17 residues. Germline CDR1 is SGDLS and CDR2 is YYNGEE. Germline trimming cut 2 bases from V and 1 base from J; bases unmatched to any gene: 8.

The chain links TRBV19 to TRBJ1-5; a possible D gene is TRBD1 (6 bases). Germline V CDR1 and CDR2: LNHDA, SQIVND (reference sequence). The CDR3 length is 14 residues. V lost 4 bases to trimming and J lost 7 bases, with 14 bases between them. CDR3 sequence reads: CASSNTGFGQPQHF. In nucleotides, the CDR3 is TGTGCCAGTAGTAACACAGGGTTTGGGCAGCCCCAGCATTTT.

The rearrangement joins TRBV5-4 to TRBJ2-7; TRBD2 agrees at 11 bases. The CDR3 totals 20 residues. Germline V CDR1 and CDR2: SGHNT, YYREEE (reference sequence). V trimming: 4 bases; J trimming: 3 bases; junction bases outside the gene matches: 21. CDR3 DNA sequence: TGTGCCAGCAGCGGAAACGTCGGTAGCGGGAGGGAGATACCCAACTACGAGCAGTACTTC. As protein: CASSGNVGSGREIPNYEQYF.

The gene calls are TRBV28 and TRBJ2-7; the D gene is possibly TRBD2 (6 bases). The germline CDR1 and CDR2 sequences are MDHEN and SYDVKM. Trimming pared 7 bases from V and 0 bases from J, leaving 13 bases between. This CDR3 is built from 14 residues. The chain's CDR3 is CASIGRDVSYEQYF. In DNA, the CDR3 is TGTGCCAGCATAGGGCGGGACGTCTCCTACGAGCAGTACTTC.

This rearrangement joins TRBV11-3 to TRBJ2-1; tentative D call: TRBD2 (5 bases). In germline, CDR1 is SGHNT, CDR2 YENEEA. This CDR3 contains 18 residues. V was cut by 5 bases and J by 8 bases, with 28 bases left in between. The CDR3 region is CASSPGGILSRLVDEQFF. The CDR3 DNA reads TGTGCCAGCAGCCCCGGAGGTATACTTTCCCGGCTAGTCGATGAGCAGTTCTTC.

The chain joins TRBV29-1 to TRBJ2-1, with TRBD2 identical over 10 bases. V dropped 6 bases and J dropped 8; count of bases not matched to a gene: 10. CDR1 is SQVTM, CDR2 ANQGSEA, per germline. This CDR3 comprises 14 residues. CDR3 amino acids: CSVPPGLAPDEQFF. The CDR3 DNA reads TGCAGCGTCCCGCCGGGACTAGCGCCCGATGAGCAGTTCTTC.

The chain has TRBV6-1 and TRBJ2-1; 8 nucleotides line up with TRBD2. This CDR3 is built from 13 residues. V shed 6 bases, J shed 5 bases, and the junction held 3 bases outside the gene matches. Germline CDR1 reads MNHNS; CDR2 reads SASEGT. CDR3 in DNA: TGTGCCAGCAGCAAGCGGGAGAACAATGAGCAGTTCTTC. Its translation is CASSKRENNEQFF.

The rearrangement uses TRBV7-2 and TRBJ2-7; TRBD2 might be the D (5 bases). The CDR3 contains 13 residues. Trimming removed 0 bases at V and 5 bases at J, with 8 bases between. Germline CDR1 SGHTA, CDR2 FQGNSA. The CDR3 region has the DNA TGTGCCAGCAGCTTAGCGCAACTAGACGAGCAGTACTTC. It encodes CASSLAQLDEQYF.

J is TRBJ1-3 and V is TRBV12-5; D is undetermined. This CDR3 is 15 amino acids long. Germline assignment: CDR1 LGHNT and CDR2 FRNRAP. Trimming removed 1 base from V and 0 bases from J, with 7 bases in between. The CDR3 here is CASGLAGSSGNTIYF. Written as DNA, the CDR3 is TGTGCTAGTGGTTTGGCCGGGAGCTCTGGAAACACCATATATTTT.

The chain is built from TRBV5-1 and TRBJ2-3; the D is unclear. From germline, CDR1 is SGHRS and CDR2 YFSETQ. This CDR3 spans 16 amino acids. V lost 0 bases and J lost 2, with 13 bases in between. CDR3 sequence: CASSLVVGTLTDTQYF. DNA of the CDR3: TGCGCCAGCAGCTTGGTGGTCGGTACCCTCACAGATACGCAGTATTTT.

This clone turned up a few times. The sample contains more than one DNA sequence encoding this CDR3. V and J are TRBV30 and TRBJ2-7; weak D call: TRBD1 (5 bases). V shed 3 bases and J shed 4 bases, with 16 bases lying between them. Germline V gene lookup returns CDR1 GTSNPN and CDR2 SVGIG (reference sequence). CDR3 length: 14 residues. The chain's CDR3 is CAWSPGQGLYEQYF. The CDR3 DNA sequence: TGTGCCTGGAGCCCCGGGCAGGGTCTTTACGAGCAGTACTTC. The whole variable domain, remainder taken from reference TRBV30 and TRBJ2-7, is SQTIHQWPATLVQPVGSPLSLECTVEGTSNPNLYWYRQAAGRGLQLLFYSVGIGQISSEVPQNLSASRPQDRQFILSSKKLLLSDSGFYLCAWSPGQGLYEQYFGPGTRLTVT.

The CDR3 nucleotides read TGTGCCACCTATCGCGTTATGACTGAAGCTTTCTTT. Translation: CATYRVMTEAFF. The genes are TRBV6-5 and TRBJ1-1; no reliable D call. Per the germline V gene, CDR1 is MNHEY and CDR2 is SVGAGI. The CDR3 runs 12 residues. Deletions cut 10 bases from V and 5 bases from J, with 14 bases between.

CDR3 in amino acids: CASSLGLLRDEQFF. CDR3 coding DNA: TGCGCCAGCAGCTTGGGGCTTTTGAGGGATGAGCAGTTCTTC. The chain employs TRBV5-1 and TRBJ2-1; TRBD2 is a possible D gene (5 bases). Trimming removed 0 bases at V and 8 bases at J, with 12 bases between. The CDR3 totals 14 residues. Germline V gene sequence: CDR1 SGHRS, CDR2 YFSETQ. The complete variable domain, with remaining parts taken from reference TRBV5-1 and TRBJ2-1, reads KAGVTQTPRYLIKTRGQQVTLSCSPISGHRSVSWYQQTPGQGLQFLFEYFSETQRNKGNFPGRFSGRQFSNSRSEMNVSTLELGDSALYLCASSLGLLRDEQFFGPGTRLTVL.

About this clone: An end of the junction differs from the germline gene, which may be a read error. The chain carries TRBV7-9 and TRBJ1-1, with TRBD1 matching 8 bases. CDR3 size: 16 residues. The germline gives CDR1 SEHNR, CDR2 FQNEAQ (reference sequence). The CDR3 is CSSSKTGEGRVTEAFF. The CDR3 DNA is TGTTCCAGCAGCAAGACAGGGGAAGGTAGGGTAACTGAAGCTTTCTTT.